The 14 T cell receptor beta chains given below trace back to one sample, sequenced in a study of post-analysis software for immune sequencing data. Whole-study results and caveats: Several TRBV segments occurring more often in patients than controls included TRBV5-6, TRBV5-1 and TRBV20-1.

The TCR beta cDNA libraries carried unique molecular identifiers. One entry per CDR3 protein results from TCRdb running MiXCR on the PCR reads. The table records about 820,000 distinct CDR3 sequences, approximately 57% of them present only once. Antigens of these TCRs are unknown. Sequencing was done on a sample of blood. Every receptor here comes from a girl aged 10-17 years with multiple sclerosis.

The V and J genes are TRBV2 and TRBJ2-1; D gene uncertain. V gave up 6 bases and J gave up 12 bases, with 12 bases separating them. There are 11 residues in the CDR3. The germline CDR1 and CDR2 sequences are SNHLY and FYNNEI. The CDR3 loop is CASSRTSGQFF. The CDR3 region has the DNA TGTGCCAGCAGCCGGACCTCGGGGCAGTTCTTC.

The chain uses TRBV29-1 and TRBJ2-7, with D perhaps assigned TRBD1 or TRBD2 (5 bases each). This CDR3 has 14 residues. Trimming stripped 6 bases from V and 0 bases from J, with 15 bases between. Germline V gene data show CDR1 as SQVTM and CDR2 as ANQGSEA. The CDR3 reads CSVAGQGISYEQYF. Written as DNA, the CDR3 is TGCAGCGTGGCGGGTCAGGGAATCTCCTACGAGCAGTACTTC.

The CDR3 loop reads CASSPGVLVRENEQFF. DNA of the CDR3: TGCGCCAGCAGCCCTGGAGTGCTAGTTCGGGAGAATGAGCAGTTCTTC. The V gene is TRBV5-1, the J gene TRBJ2-1, with a possible D match to TRBD2 (6 bases). Germline CDR1 and CDR2: SGHRS and YFSETQ. The V and J ends lost 4 bases and 7 bases respectively, with 21 bases between them. The CDR3 consists of 16 residues.

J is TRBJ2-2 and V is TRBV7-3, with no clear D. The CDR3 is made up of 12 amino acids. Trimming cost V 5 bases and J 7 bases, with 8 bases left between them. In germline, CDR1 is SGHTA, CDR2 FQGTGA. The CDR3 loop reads CASSADFGELFF. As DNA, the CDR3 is TGTGCCAGCAGCGCCGATTTCGGGGAGCTGTTTTTT.

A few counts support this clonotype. The CDR3 region has the DNA TGCAGCGATAGCGGGCCCCCCCTGGATACGCAGTATTTT. It is translated as CSDSGPPLDTQYF. J is TRBJ2-3 and V is TRBV29-1; 7 nucleotides agree with TRBD2. Trimming at V came to 7 bases and at J to 6 bases, leaving 10 bases not matched to a gene. Germline lookup yields CDR1 SQVTM and CDR2 ANQGSEA. The CDR3 runs to 13 residues.

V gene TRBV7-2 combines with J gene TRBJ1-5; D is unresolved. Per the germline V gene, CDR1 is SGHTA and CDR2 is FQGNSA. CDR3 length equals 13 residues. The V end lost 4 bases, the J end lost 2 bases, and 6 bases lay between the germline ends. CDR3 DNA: TGTGCCAGCAGCTGGGTGGGCAATCAGCCCCAGCATTTT. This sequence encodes CASSWVGNQPQHF. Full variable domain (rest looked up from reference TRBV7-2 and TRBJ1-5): GAGVSQSPSNKVTEKGKDVELRCDPISGHTALYWYRQSLGQGLEFLIYFQGNSAPDKSGLPSDRFSAERTGGSVSTLTIQRTQQEDSAVYLCASSWVGNQPQHFGDGTRLSIL.

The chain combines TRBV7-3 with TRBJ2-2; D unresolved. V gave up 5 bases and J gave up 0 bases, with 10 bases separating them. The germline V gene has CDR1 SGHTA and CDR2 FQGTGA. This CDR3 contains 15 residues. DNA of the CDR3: TGTGCCAGCAGCCCAAGCAGTACGAACACCGGGGAGCTGTTTTTT. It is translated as CASSPSSTNTGELFF.

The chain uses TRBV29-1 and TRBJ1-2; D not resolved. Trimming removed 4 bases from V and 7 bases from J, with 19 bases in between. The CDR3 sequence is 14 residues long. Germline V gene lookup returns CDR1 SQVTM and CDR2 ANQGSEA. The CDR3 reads CSVGRLGSKGGYTF. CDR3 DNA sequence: TGCAGCGTTGGCCGGCTCGGATCGAAGGGTGGCTACACCTTC.

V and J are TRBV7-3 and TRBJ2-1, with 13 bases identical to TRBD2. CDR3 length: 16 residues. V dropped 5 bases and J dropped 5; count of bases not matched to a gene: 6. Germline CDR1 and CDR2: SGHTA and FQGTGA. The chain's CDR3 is CASSKQGLAGDNEQFF. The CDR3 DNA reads TGTGCCAGCAGCAAGCAAGGACTAGCGGGGGACAATGAGCAGTTCTTC.

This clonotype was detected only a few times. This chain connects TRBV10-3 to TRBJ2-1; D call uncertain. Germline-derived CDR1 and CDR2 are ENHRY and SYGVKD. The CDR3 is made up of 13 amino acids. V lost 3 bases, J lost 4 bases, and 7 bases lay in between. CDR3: CAISEKAYNEQFF. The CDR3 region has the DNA TGTGCCATCAGTGAAAAAGCTTACAATGAGCAGTTCTTC.

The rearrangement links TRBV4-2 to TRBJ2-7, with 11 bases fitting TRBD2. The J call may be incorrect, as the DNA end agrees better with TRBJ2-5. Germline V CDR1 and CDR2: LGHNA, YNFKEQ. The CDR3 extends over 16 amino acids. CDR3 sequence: CASSQIAGGPRETQYF. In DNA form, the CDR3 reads TGTGCCAGCAGCCAGATAGCGGGGGGGCCTCGGGAGACCCAGTACTTC.

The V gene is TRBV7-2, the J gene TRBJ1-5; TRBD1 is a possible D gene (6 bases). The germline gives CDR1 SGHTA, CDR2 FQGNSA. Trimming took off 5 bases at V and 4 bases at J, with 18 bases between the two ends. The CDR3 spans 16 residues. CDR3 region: CASSPRERGDNQPQHF. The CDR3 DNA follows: TGTGCCAGCAGCCCTCGAGAGAGGGGGGATAATCAGCCCCAGCATTTT.

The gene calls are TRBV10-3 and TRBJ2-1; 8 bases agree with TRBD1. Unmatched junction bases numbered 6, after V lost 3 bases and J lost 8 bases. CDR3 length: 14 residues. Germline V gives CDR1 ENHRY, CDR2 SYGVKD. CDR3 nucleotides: TGTGCCATCAGTGACAACAGGGGGTCGGATGAGCAGTTCTTC. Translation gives CAISDNRGSDEQFF.

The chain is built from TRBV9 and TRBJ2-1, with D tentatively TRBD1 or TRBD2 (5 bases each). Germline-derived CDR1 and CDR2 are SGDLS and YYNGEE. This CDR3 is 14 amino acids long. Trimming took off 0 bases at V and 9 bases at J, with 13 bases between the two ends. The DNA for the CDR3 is TGTGCCAGCAGCGTAGTGGGACCTTCTGGTGAGCAGTTCTTC. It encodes CASSVVGPSGEQFF.